Listed here are 2 T cell receptor beta chains from one sample, sequenced in a study of T cells in Graves' hyperthyroidism and ophthalmopathy. Authors of the study amplified TCR beta CDR3 regions from RNA transcripts. TCR CDR3 underwent first-round RT-PCR with the HTBI primer set. TCRdb used MiXCR to reprocess the multiplex PCR reads, holding one entry per CDR3 protein. The data contain over 350,000 distinct CDR3 sequences, around an eighth of them seen just once; the ten biggest clones take up around 28%. Sequencing input: blood. These receptors were collected from a man aged 50 or older with Graves' ophthalmopathy.

This clonotype was seen repeatedly, ten times or more. The chain couples TRBV20-1 to TRBJ2-7; the D is unclear. This CDR3 is 16 amino acids long. The V end was cut by 3 bases, the J end by 3 bases, with 21 bases between. Germline-derived CDR1 and CDR2 are DFQATT and SNEGSKA (reference sequence). CDR3 in amino acids: CSARNKASSRNYEQYF. The CDR3, as DNA: TGCAGTGCTAGGAACAAGGCTAGTTCTCGGAACTACGAGCAGTACTTC.

The sample holds many counts of this clonotype. The chain links TRBV20-1 to TRBJ2-5; TRBD1 aligns across 9 bases. The V segment lost 6 bases and the J segment 3 bases; nucleotides outside the gene matches: 17. This CDR3 contains 17 residues. Germline V gene lookup returns CDR1 DFQATT and CDR2 SNEGSKA (reference sequence). The CDR3 sequence: CSANQPAPGTGKETQYF. The CDR3 coding sequence is TGCAGTGCCAACCAGCCAGCCCCCGGGACAGGGAAAGAGACCCAGTACTTC.